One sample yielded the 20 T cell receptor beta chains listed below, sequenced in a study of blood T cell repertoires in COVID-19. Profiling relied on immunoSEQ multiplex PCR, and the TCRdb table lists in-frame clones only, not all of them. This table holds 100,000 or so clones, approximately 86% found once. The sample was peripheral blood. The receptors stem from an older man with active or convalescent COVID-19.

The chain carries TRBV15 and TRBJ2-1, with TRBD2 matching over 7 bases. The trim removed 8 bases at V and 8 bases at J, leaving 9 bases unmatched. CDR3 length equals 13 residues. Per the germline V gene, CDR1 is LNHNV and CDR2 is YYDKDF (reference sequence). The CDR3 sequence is CATRDYPRDEQFF. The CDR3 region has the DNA TGTGCCACCCGGGACTACCCACGGGATGAGCAGTTCTTC.

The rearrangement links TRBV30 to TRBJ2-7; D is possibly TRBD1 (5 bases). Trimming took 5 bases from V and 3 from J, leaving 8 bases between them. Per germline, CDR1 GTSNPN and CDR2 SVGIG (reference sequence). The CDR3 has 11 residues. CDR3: CAWGRGYEQYF. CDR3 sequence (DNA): TGTGCCTGGGGAAGGGGCTACGAGCAGTACTTC.

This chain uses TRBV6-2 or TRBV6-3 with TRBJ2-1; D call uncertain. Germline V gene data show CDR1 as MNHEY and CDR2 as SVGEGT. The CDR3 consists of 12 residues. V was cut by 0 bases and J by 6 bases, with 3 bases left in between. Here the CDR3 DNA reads TGTGCCAGCAGTTACTCTAGCAATGAGCAGTTCTTC. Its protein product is CASSYSSNEQFF.

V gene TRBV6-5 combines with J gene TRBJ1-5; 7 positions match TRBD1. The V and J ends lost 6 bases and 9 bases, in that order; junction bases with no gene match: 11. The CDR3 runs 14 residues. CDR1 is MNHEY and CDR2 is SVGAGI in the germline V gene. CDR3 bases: TGTGCCAGCAGCAGGGGACAGCGCGAGTGGCCCCAGCATTTT. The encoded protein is CASSRGQREWPQHF.

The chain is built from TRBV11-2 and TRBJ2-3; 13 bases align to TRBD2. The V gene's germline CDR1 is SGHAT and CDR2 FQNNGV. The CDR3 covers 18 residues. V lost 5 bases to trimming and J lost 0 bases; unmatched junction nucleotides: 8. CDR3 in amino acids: CASSPGTSGEVSTDTQYF. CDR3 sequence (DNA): TGTGCCAGCAGCCCAGGGACTAGCGGGGAGGTTAGCACAGATACGCAGTATTTT.

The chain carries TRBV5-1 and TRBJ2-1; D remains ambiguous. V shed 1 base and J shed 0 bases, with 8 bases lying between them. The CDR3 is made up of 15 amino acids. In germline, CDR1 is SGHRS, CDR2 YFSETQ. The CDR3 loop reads CASSLSKSSYNEQFF. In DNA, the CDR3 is TGCGCCAGCAGCTTGTCCAAGAGCTCCTACAATGAGCAGTTCTTC.

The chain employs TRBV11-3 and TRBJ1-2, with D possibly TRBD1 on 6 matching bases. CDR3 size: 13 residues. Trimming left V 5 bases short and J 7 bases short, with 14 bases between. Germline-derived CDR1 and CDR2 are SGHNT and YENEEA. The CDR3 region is CASSDTGLAGYTF. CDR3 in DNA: TGTGCCAGCAGCGACACAGGGCTTGCTGGCTACACCTTC.

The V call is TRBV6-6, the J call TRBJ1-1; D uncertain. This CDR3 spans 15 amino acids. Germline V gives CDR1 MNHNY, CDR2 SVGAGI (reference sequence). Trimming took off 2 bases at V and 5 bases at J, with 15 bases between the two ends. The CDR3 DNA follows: TGTGCCAGCAGTTACCCGAGGGCACTGGGAACTGAAGCTTTCTTT. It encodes CASSYPRALGTEAFF.

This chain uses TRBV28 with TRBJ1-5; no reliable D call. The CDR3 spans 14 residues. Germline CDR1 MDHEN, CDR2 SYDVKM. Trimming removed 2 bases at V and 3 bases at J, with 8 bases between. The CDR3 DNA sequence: TGTGCCAGCAGTTTAGTTGAGGACAATCAGCCCCAGCATTTT. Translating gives CASSLVEDNQPQHF.

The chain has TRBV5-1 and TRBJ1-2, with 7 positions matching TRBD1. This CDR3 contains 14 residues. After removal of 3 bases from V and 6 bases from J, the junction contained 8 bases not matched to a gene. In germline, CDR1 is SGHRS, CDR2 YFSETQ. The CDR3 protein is CASSSSTGRNGYTF. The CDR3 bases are TGCGCCAGCAGCTCCTCGACAGGGCGGAATGGCTACACCTTC.

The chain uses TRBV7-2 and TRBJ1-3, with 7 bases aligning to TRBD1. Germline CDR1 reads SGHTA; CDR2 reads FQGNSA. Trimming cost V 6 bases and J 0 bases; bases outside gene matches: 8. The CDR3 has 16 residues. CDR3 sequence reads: CASSPTGPPSGNTIYF. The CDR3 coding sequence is TGTGCCAGCAGTCCGACAGGGCCCCCCTCTGGAAACACCATATATTTT.

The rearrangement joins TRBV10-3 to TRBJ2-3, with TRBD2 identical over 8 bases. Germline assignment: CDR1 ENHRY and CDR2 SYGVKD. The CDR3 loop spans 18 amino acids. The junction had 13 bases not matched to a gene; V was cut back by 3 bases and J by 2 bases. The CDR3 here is CAISDSRPSGGNTDTQYF. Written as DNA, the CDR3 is TGTGCCATCAGTGACTCCCGGCCCAGCGGGGGCAACACAGATACGCAGTATTTT.

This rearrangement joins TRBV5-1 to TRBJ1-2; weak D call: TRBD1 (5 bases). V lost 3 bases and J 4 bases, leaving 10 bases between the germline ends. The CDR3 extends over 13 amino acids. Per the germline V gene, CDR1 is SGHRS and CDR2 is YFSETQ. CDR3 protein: CASSSPGGYGYTF. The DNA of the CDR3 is TGCGCCAGCAGCTCGCCCGGGGGCTATGGCTACACCTTC.

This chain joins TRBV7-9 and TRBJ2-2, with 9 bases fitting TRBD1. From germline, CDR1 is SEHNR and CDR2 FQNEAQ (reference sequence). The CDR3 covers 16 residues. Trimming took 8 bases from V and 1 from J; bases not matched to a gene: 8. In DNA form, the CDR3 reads TGTGCCAGCGGAAGGGGACAGGGCATGAACACCGGGGAGCTGTTTTTT. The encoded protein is CASGRGQGMNTGELFF.

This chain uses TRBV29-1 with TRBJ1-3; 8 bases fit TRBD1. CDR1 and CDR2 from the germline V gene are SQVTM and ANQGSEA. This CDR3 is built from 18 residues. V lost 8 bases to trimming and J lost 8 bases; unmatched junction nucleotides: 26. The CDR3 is CSPLRPWSGGQVGDTIYF. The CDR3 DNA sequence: TGCAGCCCCCTCCGGCCGTGGTCAGGGGGACAGGTCGGGGACACCATATATTTT.

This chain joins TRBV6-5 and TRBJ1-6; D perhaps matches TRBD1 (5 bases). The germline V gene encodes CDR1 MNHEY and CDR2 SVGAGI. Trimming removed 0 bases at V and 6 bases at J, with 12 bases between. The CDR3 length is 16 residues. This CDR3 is CASSYSIRAANSPLHF. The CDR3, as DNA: TGTGCCAGCAGTTACTCGATCAGGGCTGCTAATTCACCCCTCCACTTT.

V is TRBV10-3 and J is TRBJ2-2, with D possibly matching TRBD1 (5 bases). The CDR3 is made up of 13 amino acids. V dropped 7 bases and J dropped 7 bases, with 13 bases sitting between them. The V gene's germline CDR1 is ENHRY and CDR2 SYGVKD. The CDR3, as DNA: TGTGCCATCATGGGGCAACACAGCGGGGAGCTGTTTTTT. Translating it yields CAIMGQHSGELFF.

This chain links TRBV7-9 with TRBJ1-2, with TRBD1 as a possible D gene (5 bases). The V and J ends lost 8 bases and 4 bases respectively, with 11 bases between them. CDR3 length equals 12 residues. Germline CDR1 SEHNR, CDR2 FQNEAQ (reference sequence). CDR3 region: CASQGATYGYTF. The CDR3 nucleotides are TGTGCCAGCCAAGGGGCGACCTATGGCTACACCTTC.

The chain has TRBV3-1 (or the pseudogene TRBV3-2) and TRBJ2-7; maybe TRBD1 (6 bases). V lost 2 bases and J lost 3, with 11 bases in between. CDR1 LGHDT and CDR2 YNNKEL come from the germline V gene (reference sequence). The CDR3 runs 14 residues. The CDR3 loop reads CASSQTQGNYEQYF. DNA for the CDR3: TGTGCCAGCAGCCAAACCCAGGGGAACTACGAGCAGTACTTC.

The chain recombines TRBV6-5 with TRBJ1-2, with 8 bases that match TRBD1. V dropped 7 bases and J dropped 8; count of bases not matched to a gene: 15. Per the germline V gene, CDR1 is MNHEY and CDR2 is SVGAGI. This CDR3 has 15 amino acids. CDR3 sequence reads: CASTLNGQGTRGYTF. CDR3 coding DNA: TGTGCCAGCACCCTTAACGGACAGGGAACAAGGGGCTACACCTTC.